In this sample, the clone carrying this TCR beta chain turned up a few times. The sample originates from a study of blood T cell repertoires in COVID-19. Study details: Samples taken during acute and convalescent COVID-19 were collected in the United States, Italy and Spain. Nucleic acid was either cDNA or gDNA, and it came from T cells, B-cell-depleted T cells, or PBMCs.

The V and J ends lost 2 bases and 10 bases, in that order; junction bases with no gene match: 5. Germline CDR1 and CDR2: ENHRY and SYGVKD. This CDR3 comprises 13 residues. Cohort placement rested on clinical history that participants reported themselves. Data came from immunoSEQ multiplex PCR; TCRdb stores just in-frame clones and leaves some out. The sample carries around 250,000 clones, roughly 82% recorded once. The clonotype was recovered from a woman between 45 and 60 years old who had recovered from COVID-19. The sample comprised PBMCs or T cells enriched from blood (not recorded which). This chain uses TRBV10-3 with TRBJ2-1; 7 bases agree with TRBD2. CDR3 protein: CAISEMAGEEQFF. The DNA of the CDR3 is TGTGCCATCAGTGAGATGGCGGGGGAGGAGCAGTTCTTC.